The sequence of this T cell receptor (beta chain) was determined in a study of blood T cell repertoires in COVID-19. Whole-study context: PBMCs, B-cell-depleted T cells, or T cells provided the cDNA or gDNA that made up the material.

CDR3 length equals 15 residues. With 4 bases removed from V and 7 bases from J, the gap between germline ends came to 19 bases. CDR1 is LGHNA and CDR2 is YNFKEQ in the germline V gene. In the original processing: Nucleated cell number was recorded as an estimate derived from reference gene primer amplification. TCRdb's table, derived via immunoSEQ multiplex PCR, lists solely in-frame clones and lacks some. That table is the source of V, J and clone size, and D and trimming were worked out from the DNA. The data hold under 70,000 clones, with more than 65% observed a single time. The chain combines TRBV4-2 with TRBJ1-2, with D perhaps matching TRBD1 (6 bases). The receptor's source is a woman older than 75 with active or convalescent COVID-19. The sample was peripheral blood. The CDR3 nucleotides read TGTGCCAGCAGCCCACAGGGCGCTCAGGCTCGTGGCTACACCTTC. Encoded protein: CASSPQGAQARGYTF.